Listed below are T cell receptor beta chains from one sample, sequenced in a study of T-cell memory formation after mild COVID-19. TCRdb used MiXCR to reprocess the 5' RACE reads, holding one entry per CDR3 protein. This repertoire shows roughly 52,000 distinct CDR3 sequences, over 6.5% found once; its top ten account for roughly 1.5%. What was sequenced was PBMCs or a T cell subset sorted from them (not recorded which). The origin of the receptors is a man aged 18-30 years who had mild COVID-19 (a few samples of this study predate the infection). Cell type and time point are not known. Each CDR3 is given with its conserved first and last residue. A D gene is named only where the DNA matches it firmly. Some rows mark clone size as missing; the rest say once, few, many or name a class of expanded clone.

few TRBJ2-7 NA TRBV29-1 CSVRTAYEQYF TGCAGCGTTCGGACAGCCTACGAGCAGTACTTC
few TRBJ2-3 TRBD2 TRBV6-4 CASSVASGGIDTQYF TGTGCCAGCAGTGTGGCTAGCGGGGGTATAGATACGCAGTATTTT
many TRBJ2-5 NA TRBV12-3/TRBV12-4 CASSFWEGTQYF TGTGCCAGCAGTTTCTGGGAAGGGACCCAGTACTTC
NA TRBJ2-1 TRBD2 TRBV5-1 CASSPRGGERNEQFF TGCGCCAGCAGCCCGCGGGGGGGCGAGCGGAATGAGCAGTTCTTC
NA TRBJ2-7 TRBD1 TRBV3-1 CASSTKDRTPYEQYF TGTGCCAGCAGCACCAAGGACAGGACTCCCTACGAGCAGTACTTC
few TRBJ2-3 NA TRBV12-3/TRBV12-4 CASSPQGVDDTQYF TGTGCCAGCAGCCCACAGGGAGTCGACGATACGCAGTATTTT
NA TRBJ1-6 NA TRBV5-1 CASSPTQGVNSPLHF TGCGCCAGCAGCCCAACGCAGGGAGTAAATTCACCCCTCCACTTT
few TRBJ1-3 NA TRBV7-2 CASSLQPVSGNTIYF TGTGCCAGCAGCTTGCAACCGGTCTCTGGAAACACCATATATTTT
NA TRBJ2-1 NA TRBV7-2 CASTRGGGPIYEQFF TGTGCCAGCACCCGAGGGGGGGGGCCAATTTATGAGCAGTTCTTC
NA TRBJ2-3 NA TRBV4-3 CASSQGVGAKDTQYF TGCGCCAGCAGCCAAGGGGTGGGGGCTAAAGATACGCAGTATTTT
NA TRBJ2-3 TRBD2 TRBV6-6 CASPPSGGFSSTDTQYF TGTGCCAGCCCCCCTAGCGGGGGGTTCAGTAGCACAGATACGCAGTATTTT
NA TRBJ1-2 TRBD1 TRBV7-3 CASSPTGGSYGYTF TGTGCCAGCAGCCCGACAGGGGGATCCTATGGCTACACCTTC
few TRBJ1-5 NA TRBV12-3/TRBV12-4 CASSVEGVNQPQHF TGTGCCAGCAGTGTAGAGGGCGTCAATCAGCCCCAGCATTTT
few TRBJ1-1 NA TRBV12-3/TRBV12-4 CASSLWQEEWTFF TGTGCCAGCAGTTTATGGCAGGAGGAGTGGACTTTCTTT
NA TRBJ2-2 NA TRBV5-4 CASNNKDSWNTGELFF TGTGCCTCTAACAATAAGGACAGCTGGAACACCGGGGAGCTGTTTTTT
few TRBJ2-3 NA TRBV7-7 CASSLGDAADTQYF TGTGCCAGCAGCTTAGGGGATGCAGCAGATACGCAGTATTTT
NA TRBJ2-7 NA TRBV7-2 CASSLSRTAYEQYF TGTGCCAGCAGCTTAAGCAGGACCGCCTACGAGCAGTACTTC
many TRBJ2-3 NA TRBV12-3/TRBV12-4 CASSADTSSTDTQYF TGTGCCAGCAGTGCGGACACATCAAGCACAGATACGCAGTATTTT
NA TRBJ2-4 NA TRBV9 CASSLFGTVTNIQYF TGTGCCAGCAGCCTCTTCGGGACCGTGACTAACATTCAGTACTTC
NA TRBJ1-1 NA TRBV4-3 CASSPGTQIFPEAFF TGCGCCAGCAGCCCAGGGACACAGATTTTCCCCGAAGCTTTCTTT
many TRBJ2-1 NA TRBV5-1 CASSLNIDYNEQFF TGCGCCAGCAGCTTGAATATAGACTACAATGAGCAGTTCTTC
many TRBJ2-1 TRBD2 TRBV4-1 CASNRLAGEGEQFF TGCGCCAGCAACAGACTAGCGGGGGAGGGTGAGCAGTTCTTC
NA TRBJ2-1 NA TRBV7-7 CASSLVGGEYNEQFF TGTGCTAGCAGCTTAGTCGGCGGGGAATACAATGAGCAGTTCTTC